This passage covers 32 T cell receptor beta chains from one sample sequenced in a study of PD-L1 blockade in urothelial cancer. Time point of the sample: peripheral blood 6 weeks after treatment start. Assay used: immunoSEQ multiplex PCR; TCRdb lists only in-frame clones, some missing. The sample includes about 120,000 clones, 80% to 95% seen only once; the top ten take less than 5%. The sample consisted of PBMCs, taken around atezolizumab (anti-PD-L1) treatment. The receptors stem from a man between 60 and 75 years old with urothelial cancer.

This chain uses TRBV7-9 with TRBJ1-2; the D gene is possibly TRBD1 (6 bases). CDR1 and CDR2 from the germline V gene are SEHNR and FQNEAQ (reference sequence). Trimming stripped 1 base from V and 13 bases from J, with 13 bases between. This CDR3 comprises 12 residues. CDR3 nucleotide sequence: TGTGCCAGCAGCTTAGGCCGGGACAAAGTCACCTTC. This codes for CASSLGRDKVTF. The full variable domain, with the rest looked up from reference TRBV7-9 and TRBJ1-2, is DTGVSQNPRHKITKRGQNVTFRCDPISEHNRLYWYRQTLGQGPEFLTYFQNEAQLEKSRLLSDRFSAERPKGSFSTLEIQRTEQGDSAMYLCASSLGRDKVTFGSGTRLTVV.

This chain connects TRBV10-3 to TRBJ2-7; 11 bases align to TRBD2. CDR1 ENHRY and CDR2 SYGVKD come from the germline V gene. Trimming removed 2 bases from V and 0 bases from J; junction bases left unmatched: 3. There are 16 residues in the CDR3. In nucleotides, the CDR3 is TGTGCCATCAGTGAGCCCGGGACTAGCGGCTCCTACGAGCAGTACTTC. Its protein is CAISEPGTSGSYEQYF.

The chain combines TRBV11-2 with TRBJ2-7, with TRBD1 as a possible D gene (6 bases). V lost 5 bases and J 6 bases, leaving 14 bases between the germline ends. Germline V gene lookup returns CDR1 SGHAT and CDR2 FQNNGV. CDR3 length: 13 residues. CDR3 amino acids: CASSQNRASEQYF. CDR3 DNA: TGTGCCAGCAGCCAAAACAGGGCGTCCGAGCAGTACTTC.

The chain uses TRBV18 and TRBJ1-4; D is uncertain. Germline loops: CDR1 KGHSH, CDR2 LQKENI. The V and J ends lost 3 bases and 4 bases respectively, with 15 bases between them. The CDR3 sequence is 16 residues long. DNA of the CDR3: TGTGCCAGCTCACCCGGTCCCCCGGGAGGTAATGAAAAACTGTTTTTT. It encodes CASSPGPPGGNEKLFF.

The chain joins TRBV27 to TRBJ2-7, with TRBD1 matching 7 bases. This CDR3 is 14 amino acids long. V gave up 7 bases and J gave up 2 bases; unmatched junction bases: 8. CDR1 is MNHEY, CDR2 SMNVEV, per germline (reference sequence). CDR3 sequence: CASTTGAGTYEQYF. In nucleotides, the CDR3 is TGTGCCAGCACTACAGGGGCTGGGACCTACGAGCAGTACTTC.

V and J are TRBV10-2 and TRBJ2-7; D possibly corresponds to TRBD1 (5 bases). The germline V and J ends were trimmed by 1 base and 0 bases, with 7 bases remaining between them. Germline CDR1 WSHSY, CDR2 SAAADI. The CDR3 is 14 amino acids. In DNA form, the CDR3 reads TGCGCCAGCAGTGAGTTCCAGGGCTCCTACGAGCAGTACTTC. Protein sequence: CASSEFQGSYEQYF.

V is TRBV4-1 and J is TRBJ2-3; D gene ambiguous. The CDR3 contains 15 residues. Trimming stripped 4 bases from V and 1 base from J, with 12 bases between. Germline V CDR1 and CDR2: MGHRA, YSYEKL. Written as DNA, the CDR3 is TGCGCCAGCAGCCTTTCGGGTCGGGGCACAGATACGCAGTATTTT. It is translated as CASSLSGRGTDTQYF.

This chain uses TRBV7-9 with TRBJ1-1; D possibly corresponds to TRBD1 (5 bases). The V end was cut by 7 bases, the J end by 0 bases, with 12 bases between. In germline, CDR1 is SEHNR, CDR2 FQNEAQ (reference sequence). CDR3 size: 14 residues. The CDR3: CASKEWGMNTEAFF. CDR3 DNA: TGTGCCAGCAAGGAATGGGGCATGAACACTGAAGCTTTCTTT. The full variable domain, in which reference TRBV7-9 and TRBJ1-1 provide the parts outside the CDR3, is DTGVSQNPRHKITKRGQNVTFRCDPISEHNRLYWYRQTLGQGPEFLTYFQNEAQLEKSRLLSDRFSAERPKGSFSTLEIQRTEQGDSAMYLCASKEWGMNTEAFFGQGTRLTVV.

The chain recombines TRBV2 with TRBJ2-7; TRBD2 is a possible D gene (6 bases). The CDR3 totals 13 residues. Trimming shortened V by 6 bases and J by 5 bases, and 14 bases separated the two germline ends. From germline, CDR1 is SNHLY and CDR2 FYNNEI. CDR3 in DNA: TGTGCCAGCAGCGCGGGACTTGGAAACGAGCAGTACTTC. This sequence encodes CASSAGLGNEQYF. The full variable domain, in which reference TRBV2 and TRBJ2-7 provide the parts outside the CDR3, is EPEVTQTPSHQVTQMGQEVILRCVPISNHLYFYWYRQILGQKVEFLVSFYNNEISEKSEIFDDQFSVERPDGSNFTLKIRSTKLEDSAMYFCASSAGLGNEQYFGPGTRLTVT.

The V call is TRBV7-9, the J call TRBJ2-5; 8 bases are a match to TRBD2. V lost 5 bases and J lost 5; bases outside the gene matches: 10. The CDR3 covers 15 residues. Germline lookup yields CDR1 SEHNR and CDR2 FQNEAQ (reference sequence). CDR3 nucleotide sequence: TGTGCCAGCAGCACCACTAGCGGCTCCGGGGAGACCCAGTACTTC. Translating gives CASSTTSGSGETQYF.

This rearrangement joins TRBV5-4 to TRBJ2-7; 9 nucleotides line up with TRBD1. This CDR3 is built from 15 residues. CDR1 is SGHNT, CDR2 YYREEE, per germline (reference sequence). V dropped 0 bases and J dropped 6; count of bases not matched to a gene: 7. As DNA, the CDR3 is TGTGCCAGCAGCTTGGGTGGGACAGGGTACGCCGAGCAGTACTTC. Translation gives CASSLGGTGYAEQYF.

This rearrangement joins TRBV6-1 to TRBJ2-7, with D maybe TRBD1 (6 bases). Deletions cut 4 bases from V and 0 bases from J, with 10 bases between. The CDR3 contains 14 residues. Per germline, CDR1 MNHNS and CDR2 SASEGT. Here the CDR3 DNA reads TGTGCCAGCAGTGGACGACAGGCCTCCTACGAGCAGTACTTC. Translation gives CASSGRQASYEQYF.

Here the CDR3 reads CAIQQGGGNTIYF. The CDR3 DNA is TGTGCCATCCAACAGGGCGGTGGAAACACCATATATTTT. This rearrangement joins TRBV7-9 to TRBJ1-3, with D tentatively TRBD1 (6 bases). This CDR3 spans 13 amino acids. Germline V gene data show CDR1 as SEHNR and CDR2 as FQNEAQ (reference sequence). The V and J ends lost 10 bases and 3 bases respectively, with 13 bases between them.

The chain uses TRBV6-1 and TRBJ1-2; 7 nucleotides align to TRBD1. The germline CDR1 and CDR2 sequences are MNHNS and SASEGT. The CDR3 loop spans 14 amino acids. Germline trimming cut 6 bases from V and 8 bases from J; bases unmatched to any gene: 12. As DNA, the CDR3 is TGTGCCAGCAGCCCTACCCGACAGGGTGGCGGCTACACCTTC. Amino acids: CASSPTRQGGGYTF.

The rearrangement links TRBV30 to TRBJ2-2; 12 nucleotides align to TRBD1. This CDR3 spans 14 amino acids. Germline lookup yields CDR1 GTSNPN and CDR2 SVGIG (reference sequence). With V trimmed by 8 bases and J by 7 bases, 8 bases remained unmatched. This CDR3 reads CAGRGTGGLGELFF. The CDR3 coding sequence is TGTGCCGGCAGGGGGACAGGGGGCCTCGGGGAGCTGTTTTTT. Looking up the rest from reference TRBV30 and TRBJ2-2 gives the full variable domain: SQTIHQWPATLVQPVGSPLSLECTVEGTSNPNLYWYRQAAGRGLQLLFYSVGIGQISSEVPQNLSASRPQDRQFILSSKKLLLSDSGFYLCAGRGTGGLGELFFGEGSRLTVL.

This chain links TRBV14 with TRBJ2-2; 8 bases agree with TRBD2. V gave up 4 bases and J gave up 6 bases; unmatched junction bases: 10. CDR1 SGHDN and CDR2 FVKESK come from the germline V gene. This CDR3 comprises 16 residues. Here the CDR3 reads CASSRTRGGLSGELFF. The CDR3 nucleotides read TGTGCCAGCAGCCGTACACGGGGGGGCTTGTCCGGGGAGCTGTTTTTT.

The sample holds one count of this clone. The chain recombines TRBV7-2 with TRBJ2-7, with D perhaps TRBD2 (5 bases). The V gene's germline CDR1 is SGHTA and CDR2 FQGNSA. The CDR3 runs 12 residues. The V gene lost 5 bases and the J gene lost 0 bases, with 5 bases spanning the gap. The CDR3 protein is CASSGSSYEQYF. CDR3 in DNA: TGTGCCAGCAGCGGGAGCTCCTACGAGCAGTACTTC.

The chain carries TRBV28 and TRBJ2-7; possible D gene TRBD2, 5 bases. Germline CDR1 and CDR2: MDHEN and SYDVKM. V was pared by 8 bases and J by 0 bases, with 5 bases between. The CDR3 loop spans 11 amino acids. CDR3 sequence: CASRDSYEQYF. DNA of the CDR3: TGTGCCAGCCGGGACTCCTACGAGCAGTACTTC.

The rearrangement joins TRBV18 to TRBJ1-3; the D gene is possibly TRBD1 (6 bases). This CDR3 is 15 amino acids long. Trimming removed 4 bases at V and 0 bases at J, with 10 bases between. CDR1 and CDR2 from the germline V gene are KGHSH and LQKENI. Written as DNA, the CDR3 is TGTGCCAGCTCACGGACAGAGAGCTCTGGAAACACCATATATTTT. Amino acid sequence: CASSRTESSGNTIYF.

The rearrangement joins TRBV7-9 to TRBJ1-3; D uncertain. Germline V CDR1 and CDR2: SEHNR, FQNEAQ (reference sequence). V was trimmed by 5 bases and J by 1 base, leaving 6 bases between them. This CDR3 is built from 13 residues. The CDR3 bases are TGTGCCAGCAGCACTAGGTCTGGAAACACCATATATTTT. It is translated as CASSTRSGNTIYF. Based on the CDR3 plus reference TRBV7-9 and TRBJ1-3, the full variable domain is DTGVSQNPRHKITKRGQNVTFRCDPISEHNRLYWYRQTLGQGPEFLTYFQNEAQLEKSRLLSDRFSAERPKGSFSTLEIQRTEQGDSAMYLCASSTRSGNTIYFGEGSWLTVV.

This clone was picked up one time. The J gene is TRBJ1-2, the V gene TRBV2, with 7 bases that match TRBD1. Trimming at V came to 4 bases and at J to 6 bases, leaving 8 bases not matched to a gene. Germline assignment: CDR1 SNHLY and CDR2 FYNNEI. The CDR3 covers 14 residues. The CDR3 DNA follows: TGTGCCAGCAGTGGTAGACAGGGACTCGATGGCTACACCTTC. This sequence encodes CASSGRQGLDGYTF.

The chain couples TRBV10-3 to TRBJ2-5; the match to TRBD2 covers 10 bases. The germline CDR1 and CDR2 sequences are ENHRY and SYGVKD. This CDR3 spans 15 amino acids. V gave up 4 bases and J gave up 4 bases; unmatched junction bases: 6. This chain's CDR3 is CAISGTSGRSETQYF. Here the CDR3 DNA reads TGTGCCATCAGTGGGACTAGCGGAAGGTCAGAGACCCAGTACTTC.

The V call is TRBV30, the J call TRBJ1-4; TRBD1 matches 9 bases. Trimming at V came to 6 bases and at J to 5 bases, leaving 4 bases not matched to a gene. CDR1 is GTSNPN and CDR2 is SVGIG in the germline V gene (reference sequence). The CDR3 length is 13 residues. The DNA of the CDR3 is TGTGCCTGTTTGGGACAGGGCAATGAAAAACTGTTTTTT. It specifies CACLGQGNEKLFF.

This chain links TRBV5-4 with TRBJ2-4, with D hard to call. Per the germline V gene, CDR1 is SGHNT and CDR2 is YYREEE (reference sequence). This CDR3 region has 16 residues. V lost 0 bases, J lost 3 bases, and 13 bases lay in between. Here the CDR3 reads CASSLAGLGGKNIQYF. The CDR3 DNA sequence: TGTGCCAGCAGCTTGGCAGGATTGGGTGGCAAAAACATTCAGTACTTC.

This clone was recorded only once. The CDR3 DNA sequence: TGCGCCAGCAGCTTCTCTAGCGGGATGACGGATACGCAGTATTTT. It encodes CASSFSSGMTDTQYF. The V call is TRBV5-1, the J call TRBJ2-3; 9 bases are shared with TRBD2. In germline, CDR1 is SGHRS, CDR2 YFSETQ. Trimming took 2 bases from V and 6 from J; bases not matched to a gene: 7. The CDR3 extends over 15 amino acids.

The gene calls are TRBV7-3 and TRBJ2-3; 8 nucleotides align to TRBD1. From germline, CDR1 is SGHTA and CDR2 FQGTGA. CDR3 length equals 16 residues. After removal of 4 bases from V and 1 base from J, the junction contained 7 bases not matched to a gene. CDR3 region: CASSSTATGGTDTQYF. The CDR3 region has the DNA TGTGCCAGCAGCTCCACGGCGACAGGGGGCACAGATACGCAGTATTTT.

The chain recombines TRBV6-5 with TRBJ2-3; D is unclear. Germline CDR1 MNHEY, CDR2 SVGAGI. Trimming took 0 bases from V and 6 from J, leaving 4 bases between them. The CDR3 runs to 12 residues. This chain's CDR3 is CASSYSGDTQYF. The CDR3 DNA reads as TGTGCCAGCAGTTACTCTGGCGATACGCAGTATTTT.

This clone was seen more than once but under ten times. CDR3 loop: CAWSDSSYEQYF. CDR3 DNA sequence: TGTGCCTGGAGTGACAGTTCCTACGAGCAGTACTTC. The V and J genes are TRBV30 and TRBJ2-7; D remains unclear. This CDR3 is 12 amino acids long. Trimming pared 1 base from V and 1 base from J, leaving 5 bases between. Germline V gene sequence: CDR1 GTSNPN, CDR2 SVGIG (reference sequence).

V and J are TRBV6-5 and TRBJ2-2; D unresolved. The CDR3 is 12 amino acids. CDR1 and CDR2 (germline): MNHEY, SVGAGI. Trimming removed 5 bases from V and 6 bases from J, with 7 bases in between. The CDR3 spells CASSRLAGELFF. The CDR3 DNA reads TGTGCCAGCAGTAGACTGGCCGGGGAGCTGTTTTTT.

The count of this clone is one. The V call is TRBV9, the J call TRBJ2-3, with TRBD2 matching 8 bases. The CDR3 runs 15 residues. CDR1 SGDLS and CDR2 YYNGEE come from the germline V gene. J lost 3 bases, V lost 6 bases, and 9 bases had no gene match. CDR3 coding DNA: TGTGCCAGCACCTCTACCGGGGGGGGAACAGATACGCAGTATTTT. This translates into CASTSTGGGTDTQYF.

V usage is TRBV19 and J usage is TRBJ2-5; TRBD1 might be the D (5 bases). CDR1 and CDR2 (germline): LNHDA, SQIVND (reference sequence). This CDR3 contains 14 residues. V lost 7 bases to trimming and J lost 5 bases, with 17 bases between them. The CDR3 DNA sequence: TGTGCCAGTAATGCAGGGTCTAAGGGGGAGACCCAGTACTTC. Amino acids: CASNAGSKGETQYF.

J is TRBJ2-7 and V is TRBV27; 14 nucleotides line up with TRBD2. The CDR3 consists of 17 residues. The germline gives CDR1 MNHEY, CDR2 SMNVEV (reference sequence). Trimming cost V 5 bases and J 1 base; bases outside gene matches: 7. DNA for the CDR3: TGTGCCAGCAGTCGGGGACTAGCGGGAGAAAGGTCCTACGAGCAGTACTTC. Encoded protein: CASSRGLAGERSYEQYF.